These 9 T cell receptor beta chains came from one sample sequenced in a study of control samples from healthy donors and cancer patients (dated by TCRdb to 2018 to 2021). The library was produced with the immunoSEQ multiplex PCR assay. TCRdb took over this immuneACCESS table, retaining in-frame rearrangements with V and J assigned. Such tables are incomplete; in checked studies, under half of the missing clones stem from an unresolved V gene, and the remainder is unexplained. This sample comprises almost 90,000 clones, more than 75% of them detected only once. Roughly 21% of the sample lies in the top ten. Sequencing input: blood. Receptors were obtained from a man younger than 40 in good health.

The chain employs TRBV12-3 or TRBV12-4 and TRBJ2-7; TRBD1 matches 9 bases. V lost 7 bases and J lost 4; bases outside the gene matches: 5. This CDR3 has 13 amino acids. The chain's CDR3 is CASTDRGLYEQYF. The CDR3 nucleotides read TGTGCCAGCACGGACAGGGGTCTATACGAGCAGTACTTC.

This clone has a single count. This chain's CDR3 is CASSLNQEPLHF. The CDR3 DNA reads as TGTGCCAGCAGTTTAAATCAGGAACCCCTCCACTTT. V gene TRBV12-3 or TRBV12-4 combines with J gene TRBJ1-6, with D unresolved. This CDR3 has 12 residues. Between the trimmed V and J ends, which lost 2 bases and 12 bases, there was a span of 8 bases.

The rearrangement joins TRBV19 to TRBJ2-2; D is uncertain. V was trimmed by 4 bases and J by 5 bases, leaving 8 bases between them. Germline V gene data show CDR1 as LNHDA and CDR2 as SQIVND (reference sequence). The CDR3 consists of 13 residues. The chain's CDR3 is CASSTQGTGELFF. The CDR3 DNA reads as TGTGCCAGTAGTACCCAAGGAACCGGGGAGCTGTTTTTT.

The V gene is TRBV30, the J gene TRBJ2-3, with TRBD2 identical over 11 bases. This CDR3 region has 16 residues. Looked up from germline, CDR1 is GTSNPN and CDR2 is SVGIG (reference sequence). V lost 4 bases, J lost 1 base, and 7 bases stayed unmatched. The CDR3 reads CAWTLGLAGGTDTQYF. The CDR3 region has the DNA TGTGCCTGGACCCTCGGACTAGCGGGCGGCACAGATACGCAGTATTTT.

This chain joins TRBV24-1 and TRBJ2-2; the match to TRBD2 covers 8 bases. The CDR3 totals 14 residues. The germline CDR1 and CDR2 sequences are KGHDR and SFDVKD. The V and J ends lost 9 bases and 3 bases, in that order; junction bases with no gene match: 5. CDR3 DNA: TGTGCCACCGGCGGGGGGCCGTACACCGGGGAGCTGTTTTTT. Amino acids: CATGGGPYTGELFF.

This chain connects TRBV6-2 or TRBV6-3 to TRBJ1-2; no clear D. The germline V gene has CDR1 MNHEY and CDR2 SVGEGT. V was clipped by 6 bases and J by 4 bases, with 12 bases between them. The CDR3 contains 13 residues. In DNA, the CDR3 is TGTGCCAGCAGCAAAGCACTCGTCTATGGCTACACCTTC. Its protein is CASSKALVYGYTF.

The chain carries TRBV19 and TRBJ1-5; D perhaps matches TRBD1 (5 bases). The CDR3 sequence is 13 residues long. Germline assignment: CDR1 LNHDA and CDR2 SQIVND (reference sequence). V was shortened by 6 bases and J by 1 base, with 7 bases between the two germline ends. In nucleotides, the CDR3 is TGTGCCAGTAGACGGGACAGCAATCAGCCCCAGCATTTT. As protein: CASRRDSNQPQHF.

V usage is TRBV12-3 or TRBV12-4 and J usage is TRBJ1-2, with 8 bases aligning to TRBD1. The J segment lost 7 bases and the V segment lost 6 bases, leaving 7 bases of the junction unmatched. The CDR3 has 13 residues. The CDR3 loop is CASSFDRGPGYTF. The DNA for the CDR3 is TGTGCCAGCAGCTTCGACAGGGGACCTGGCTACACCTTC.

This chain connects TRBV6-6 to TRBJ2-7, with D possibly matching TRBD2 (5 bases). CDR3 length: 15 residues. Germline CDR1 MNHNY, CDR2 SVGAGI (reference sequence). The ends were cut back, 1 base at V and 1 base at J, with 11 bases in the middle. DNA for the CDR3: TGTGCCAGCAGTTACTTACCCCCGGGGTCCTACGAGCAGTACTTC. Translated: CASSYLPPGSYEQYF.